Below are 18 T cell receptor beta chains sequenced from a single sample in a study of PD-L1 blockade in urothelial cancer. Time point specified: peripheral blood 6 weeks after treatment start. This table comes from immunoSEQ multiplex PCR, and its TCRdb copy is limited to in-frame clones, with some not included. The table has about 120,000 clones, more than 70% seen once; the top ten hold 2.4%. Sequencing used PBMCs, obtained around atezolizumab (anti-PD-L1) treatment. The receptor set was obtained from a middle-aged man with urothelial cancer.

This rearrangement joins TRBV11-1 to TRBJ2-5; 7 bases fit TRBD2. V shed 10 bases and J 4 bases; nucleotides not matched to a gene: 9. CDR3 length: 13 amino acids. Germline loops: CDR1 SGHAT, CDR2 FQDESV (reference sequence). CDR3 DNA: TGTGCCATCTCCGGTGCGGGAGTAGAGACCCAGTACTTC. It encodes CAISGAGVETQYF.

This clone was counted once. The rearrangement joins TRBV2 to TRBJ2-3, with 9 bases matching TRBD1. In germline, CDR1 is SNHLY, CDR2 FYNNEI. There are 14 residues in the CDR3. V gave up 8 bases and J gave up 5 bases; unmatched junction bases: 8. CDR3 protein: CASRGTGKGDTQYF. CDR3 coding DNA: TGTGCCAGCCGCGGGACAGGGAAGGGAGATACGCAGTATTTT.

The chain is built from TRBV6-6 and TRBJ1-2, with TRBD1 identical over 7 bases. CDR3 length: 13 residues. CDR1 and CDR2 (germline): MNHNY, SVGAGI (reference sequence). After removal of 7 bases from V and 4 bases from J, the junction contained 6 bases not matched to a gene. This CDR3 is CASTHGQAYGYTF. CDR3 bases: TGTGCCAGCACCCACGGACAGGCCTATGGCTACACCTTC.

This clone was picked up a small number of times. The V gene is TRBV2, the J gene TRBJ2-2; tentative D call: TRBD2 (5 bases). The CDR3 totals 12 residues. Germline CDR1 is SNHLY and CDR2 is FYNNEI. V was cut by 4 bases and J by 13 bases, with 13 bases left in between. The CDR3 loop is CASSGGLPVLFF. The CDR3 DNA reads TGTGCCAGCAGTGGAGGACTCCCTGTGCTGTTTTTT.

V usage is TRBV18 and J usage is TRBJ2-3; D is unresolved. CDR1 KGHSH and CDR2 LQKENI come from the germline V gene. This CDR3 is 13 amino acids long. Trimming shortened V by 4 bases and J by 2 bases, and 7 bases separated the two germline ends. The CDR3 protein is CASSLLVTDTQYF. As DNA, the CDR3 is TGTGCCAGCTCACTACTGGTCACAGATACGCAGTATTTT.

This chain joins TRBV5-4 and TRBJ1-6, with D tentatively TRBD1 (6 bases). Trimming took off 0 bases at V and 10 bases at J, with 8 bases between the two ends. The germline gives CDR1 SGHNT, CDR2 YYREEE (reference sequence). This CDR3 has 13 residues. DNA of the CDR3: TGTGCCAGCAGCTTGGGACAGGTATCACCCCTCCACTTT. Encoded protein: CASSLGQVSPLHF.

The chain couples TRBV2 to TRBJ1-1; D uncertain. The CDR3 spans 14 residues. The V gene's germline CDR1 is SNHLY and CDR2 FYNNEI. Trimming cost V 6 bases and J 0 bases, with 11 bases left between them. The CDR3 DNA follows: TGTGCCAGCAGGGGAGGACGGATGAACACTGAAGCTTTCTTT. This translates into CASRGGRMNTEAFF.

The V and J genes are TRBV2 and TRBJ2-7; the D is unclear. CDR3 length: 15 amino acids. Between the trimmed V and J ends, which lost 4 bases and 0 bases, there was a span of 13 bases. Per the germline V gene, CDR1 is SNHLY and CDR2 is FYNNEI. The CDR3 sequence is CASSALDNYSYEQYF. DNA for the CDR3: TGTGCCAGCAGTGCCCTCGATAACTACTCCTACGAGCAGTACTTC.

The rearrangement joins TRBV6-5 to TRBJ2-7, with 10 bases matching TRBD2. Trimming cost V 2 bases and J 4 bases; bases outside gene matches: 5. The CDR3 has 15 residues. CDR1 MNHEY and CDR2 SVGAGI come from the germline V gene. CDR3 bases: TGTGCCAGCAGTTACGCTAGCGGGAGCATATACGAGCAGTACTTC. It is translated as CASSYASGSIYEQYF.

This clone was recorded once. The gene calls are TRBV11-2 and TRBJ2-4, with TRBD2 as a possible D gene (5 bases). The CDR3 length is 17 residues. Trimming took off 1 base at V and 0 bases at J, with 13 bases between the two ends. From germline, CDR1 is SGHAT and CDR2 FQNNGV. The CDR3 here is CASSLGRPGLAKNIQYF. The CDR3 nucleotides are TGTGCCAGCAGCTTAGGGAGGCCGGGATTAGCCAAAAACATTCAGTACTTC.

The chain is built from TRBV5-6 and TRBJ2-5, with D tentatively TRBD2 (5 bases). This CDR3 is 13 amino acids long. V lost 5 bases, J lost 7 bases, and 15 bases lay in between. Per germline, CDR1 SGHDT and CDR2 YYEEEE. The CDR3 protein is CASRRGGLGTQYF. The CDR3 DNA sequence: TGTGCCAGCAGACGTGGAGGCCTGGGGACCCAGTACTTC.

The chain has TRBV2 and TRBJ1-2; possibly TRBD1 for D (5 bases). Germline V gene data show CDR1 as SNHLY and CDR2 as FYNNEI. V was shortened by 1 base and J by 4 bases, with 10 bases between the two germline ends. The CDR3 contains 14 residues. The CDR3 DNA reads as TGTGCCAGCAGTGAAGGACAGCCTCCCTATGGCTACACCTTC. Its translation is CASSEGQPPYGYTF.

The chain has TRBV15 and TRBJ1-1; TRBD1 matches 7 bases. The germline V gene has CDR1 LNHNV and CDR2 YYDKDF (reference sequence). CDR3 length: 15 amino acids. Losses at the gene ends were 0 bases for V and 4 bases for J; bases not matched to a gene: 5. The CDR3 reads CATSRDTGVGTEAFF. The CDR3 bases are TGTGCCACCAGCAGAGATACAGGGGTCGGCACTGAAGCTTTCTTT.

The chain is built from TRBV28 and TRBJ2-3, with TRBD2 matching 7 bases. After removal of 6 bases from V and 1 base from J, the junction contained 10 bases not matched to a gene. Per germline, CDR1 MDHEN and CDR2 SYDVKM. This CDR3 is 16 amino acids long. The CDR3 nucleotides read TGTGCCAGCAGCGTCGCAAGCGGGACCGGCACAGATACGCAGTATTTT. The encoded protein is CASSVASGTGTDTQYF.

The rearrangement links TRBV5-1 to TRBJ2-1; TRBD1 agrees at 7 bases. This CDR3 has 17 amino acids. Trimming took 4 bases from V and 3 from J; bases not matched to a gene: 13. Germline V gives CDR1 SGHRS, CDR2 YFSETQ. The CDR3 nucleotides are TGCGCCAGCAGCGGAGTTTGGGACAGCCACCGCTACAATGAGCAGTTCTTC. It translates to CASSGVWDSHRYNEQFF.

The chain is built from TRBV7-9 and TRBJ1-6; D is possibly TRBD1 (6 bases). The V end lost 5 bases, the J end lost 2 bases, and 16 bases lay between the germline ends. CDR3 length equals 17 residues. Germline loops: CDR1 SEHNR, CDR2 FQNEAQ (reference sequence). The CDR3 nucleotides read TGTGCCAGCAGCGGGTCCGGGGGGGGCACCTATAATTCACCCCTCCACTTT. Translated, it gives CASSGSGGGTYNSPLHF.

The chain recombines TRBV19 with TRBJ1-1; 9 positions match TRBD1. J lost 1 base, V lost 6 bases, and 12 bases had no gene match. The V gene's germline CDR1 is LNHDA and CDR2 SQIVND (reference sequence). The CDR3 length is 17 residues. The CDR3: CASSSGTGTVRNTEAFF. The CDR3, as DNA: TGTGCCAGTAGCTCCGGGACAGGGACCGTTCGGAACACTGAAGCTTTCTTT.

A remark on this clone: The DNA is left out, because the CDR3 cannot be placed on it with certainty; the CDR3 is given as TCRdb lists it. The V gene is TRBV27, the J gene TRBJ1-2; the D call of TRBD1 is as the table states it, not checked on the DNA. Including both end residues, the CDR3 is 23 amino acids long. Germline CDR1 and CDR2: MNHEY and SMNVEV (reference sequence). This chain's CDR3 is CASSSSTWAPQKQGSDRVDGYTF.